The 16 T cell receptor beta chains listed next were all sequenced from one sample in a study of blood T cell repertoires in COVID-19. Libraries were prepared by immunoSEQ multiplex PCR; TCRdb keeps only in-frame clonotypes and omits some of them. The data hold fewer than 130,000 clones, with 82% observed a single time. Sequences were obtained from peripheral blood. The receptors derive from a woman aged 55 to 70 with acute or convalescent COVID-19.

The V and J genes are TRBV2 and TRBJ1-2; D remains ambiguous. With 8 bases removed from V and 0 bases from J, the gap between germline ends came to 10 bases. This CDR3 is built from 13 residues. CDR1 and CDR2 (germline): SNHLY, FYNNEI. This chain's CDR3 is CASSERTNYGYTF. DNA for the CDR3: TGTGCCAGCTCAGAGCGGACTAACTATGGCTACACCTTC.

This sequence joins TRBV4-2 and TRBJ1-3; D is perhaps TRBD1 (5 bases). Per germline, CDR1 LGHNA and CDR2 YNFKEQ. Trimming shortened V by 1 base and J by 0 bases, and 13 bases separated the two germline ends. The CDR3 is made up of 17 amino acids. CDR3: CASSQGIRALSGNTIYF. In nucleotides, the CDR3 is TGTGCCAGCAGCCAAGGGATCAGGGCCCTCTCTGGAAACACCATATATTTT.

The chain uses TRBV14 and TRBJ1-2, with TRBD1 matching over 7 bases. V gave up 4 bases and J gave up 0 bases; unmatched junction bases: 8. The CDR3 sequence is 16 residues long. Looked up from germline, CDR1 is SGHDN and CDR2 is FVKESK. CDR3 bases: TGTGCCAGCAGCCCTTTTACAGGGGTAGCTAACTATGGCTACACCTTC. Its protein product is CASSPFTGVANYGYTF. Supplemented by reference TRBV14 and TRBJ1-2, the full variable domain reads EAGVTQFPSHSVIEKGQTVTLRCDPISGHDNLYWYRRVMGKEIKFLLHFVKESKQDESGMPNNRFLAERTGGTYSTLKVQPAELEDSGVYFCASSPFTGVANYGYTFGSGTRLTVV.

This clone appeared a single time. This chain connects TRBV28 to TRBJ2-7, with D unresolved. This CDR3 has 13 amino acids. Germline-derived CDR1 and CDR2 are MDHEN and SYDVKM. V was clipped by 2 bases and J by 3 bases, with 8 bases between them. This chain's CDR3 is CASSLGPFYEQYF. In DNA, the CDR3 is TGTGCCAGCAGTTTAGGCCCTTTCTACGAGCAGTACTTC.

This chain joins TRBV5-4 and TRBJ2-1; possible D gene TRBD1, 5 bases. The V gene lost 2 bases and the J gene lost 9 bases, with 6 bases spanning the gap. CDR1 SGHNT and CDR2 YYREEE come from the germline V gene (reference sequence). CDR3 size: 11 residues. DNA for the CDR3: TGTGCCAGCAGCTTAAGGGGTGAGCAGTTCTTC. Translating gives CASSLRGEQFF.

The rearrangement joins TRBV28 to TRBJ1-2; 7 bases match TRBD1. Germline V gene sequence: CDR1 MDHEN, CDR2 SYDVKM. The ends lost 7 bases at V and 7 bases at J; junction bases unmatched: 9. The CDR3 consists of 13 residues. Written as DNA, the CDR3 is TGTGCCAGCACCCTAGGACAGGTCCCTGGCTACACCTTC. It translates to CASTLGQVPGYTF.

This clone has just one count. The chain recombines TRBV7-2 with TRBJ1-2; no clear D gene. The V and J ends lost 5 bases and 0 bases respectively, with 16 bases between them. Germline CDR1 is SGHTA and CDR2 is FQGNSA. This CDR3 has 16 amino acids. CDR3 nucleotide sequence: TGTGCCAGCAGCGCTCGAGGAGAAGTCTCTAACTATGGCTACACCTTC. It encodes CASSARGEVSNYGYTF.

This clone was seen just once. V is TRBV7-2 and J is TRBJ2-3, with D tentatively TRBD2 (5 bases). V was cut by 1 base and J by 2 bases, with 13 bases left in between. CDR3 length: 16 residues. CDR1 and CDR2 from the germline V gene are SGHTA and FQGNSA. The CDR3 nucleotides are TGTGCCAGCAGCTTAGGGGTGGGCCTAGCCACAGATACGCAGTATTTT. Translation gives CASSLGVGLATDTQYF.

This sequence joins TRBV15 and TRBJ2-5, with D perhaps matching TRBD2 (6 bases). V lost 1 base and J 3 bases, leaving 18 bases between the germline ends. Germline lookup yields CDR1 LNHNV and CDR2 YYDKDF (reference sequence). The CDR3 runs to 17 residues. CDR3 in DNA: TGTGCCACCAGCAGAGGAAACCCGGGACTTCGGGAAGAGACCCAGTACTTC. This codes for CATSRGNPGLREETQYF.

The J gene is TRBJ1-2, the V gene TRBV29-1; D is uncertain. Germline CDR1 reads SQVTM; CDR2 reads ANQGSEA. The CDR3 is 15 amino acids. Trimming took 0 bases from V and 1 from J, leaving 12 bases between them. The CDR3 sequence is CSVEDTVGYNYGYTF. CDR3 bases: TGCAGCGTTGAAGACACAGTTGGCTATAACTATGGCTACACCTTC.

The CDR3 here is CASSGGGLRGYTF. CDR3 in DNA: TGTGCCAGCAGCGGTGGAGGGCTTCGTGGCTACACCTTC. This sequence joins TRBV11-3 and TRBJ1-2; D not resolved. V was trimmed by 5 bases and J by 7 bases, leaving 14 bases between them. The CDR3 is made up of 13 amino acids. Germline V CDR1 and CDR2: SGHNT, YENEEA.

This clone appeared once. The chain employs TRBV4-3 and TRBJ2-1; 12 positions match TRBD2. The V gene end was trimmed by 2 bases and the J gene end by 4 bases; junction bases not matched to a gene: 3. This CDR3 comprises 16 residues. From germline, CDR1 is LGHNA and CDR2 YSLEER. CDR3 sequence reads: CASSQLGLAGYNEQFF. The DNA for the CDR3 is TGCGCCAGCAGCCAACTCGGACTAGCGGGGTACAATGAGCAGTTCTTC.

The gene calls are TRBV6-1 and TRBJ1-5, with D tentatively TRBD1 (5 bases). Trimming shortened V by 3 bases and J by 6 bases, and 6 bases separated the two germline ends. Germline values: CDR1 MNHNS, CDR2 SASEGT. CDR3 length: 12 residues. CDR3 coding DNA: TGTGCCAGCAGTGAGGGGGGTCAGCCCCAGCATTTT. Protein: CASSEGGQPQHF.

This clone has a handful of counts. The rearrangement joins TRBV9 to TRBJ2-7, with D unclear. This CDR3 region has 15 residues. V shed 1 base and J shed 1 base, with 12 bases lying between them. CDR1 and CDR2 from the germline V gene are SGDLS and YYNGEE. The CDR3 sequence is CASSVSPTTSYEQYF. For the CDR3, the DNA is TGTGCCAGCAGCGTAAGCCCTACTACTTCCTACGAGCAGTACTTC.

The chain carries TRBV7-9 and TRBJ2-7; possible D gene TRBD1, 6 bases. V was clipped by 3 bases and J by 6 bases, with 24 bases between them. Germline CDR1 SEHNR, CDR2 FQNEAQ (reference sequence). The CDR3 length is 17 residues. The CDR3 nucleotides are TGTGCCAGCAGCTTCGGGAAACAGGGCTTGGCACTCTCCGAGCAGTACTTC. Its translation is CASSFGKQGLALSEQYF.

With respect to this clone: An end of the junction does not agree with germline; a read error may underlie this. The chain links TRBV30 to TRBJ2-2; no firm D call. From germline, CDR1 is GTSNPN and CDR2 SVGIG (reference sequence). The CDR3 has 8 amino acids. CDR3 coding DNA: TGCGCGACCGGGGAGCTGTTTTTT. It is translated as CATGELFF.